What follows are 29 T cell receptor beta chains derived from one specimen sequenced in a study of cytomegalovirus exposure and HLA in healthy donors (dated by TCRdb to about 2017). The library was produced with the immunoSEQ multiplex PCR assay. A mixture of 60 forward primers for TCR Vbeta segments and 13 reverse primers for TCR Jbeta segments was used in the multiplex PCR. The clones in this table, taken by TCRdb from immuneACCESS, are in-frame only. Not every clone is retained; where verified, under half of the shortfall comes from an unresolved V gene, and the cause of the rest is unknown. In all, the sample holds around 140,000 clones, and roughly 79% of those were seen once. Of the sample, about 1.4% is held by the ten largest clones. Specimen: PBMCs. All receptors come from a woman aged 40 to 50 in good health and CMV-seronegative.

This clone was picked up a small number of times. V and J are TRBV6-1 and TRBJ1-1; D possibly corresponds to TRBD1 (5 bases). From germline, CDR1 is MNHNS and CDR2 SASEGT. This CDR3 region has 14 residues. V lost 8 bases to trimming and J lost 2 bases, with 15 bases between them. The CDR3 region is CASLWGTANTEAFF. The CDR3 DNA is TGTGCCAGCCTTTGGGGGACTGCAAACACTGAAGCTTTCTTT.

The V and J genes are TRBV2 and TRBJ1-5; possibly TRBD1 for D (6 bases). Germline-derived CDR1 and CDR2 are SNHLY and FYNNEI. The CDR3 contains 16 residues. Between the trimmed V and J ends, which lost 7 bases and 2 bases, there was a span of 18 bases. The CDR3 nucleotides read TGTGCCAGCACTCAAACAGGGAAAAGGGGCAATCAGCCCCAGCATTTT. The encoded protein is CASTQTGKRGNQPQHF.

The chain has TRBV2 and TRBJ1-2; TRBD1 might be the D (5 bases). V dropped 2 bases and J dropped 6 bases, with 13 bases sitting between them. Germline CDR1 is SNHLY and CDR2 is FYNNEI. The CDR3 runs 14 residues. Here the CDR3 reads CASSETVGGDGYTF. The CDR3 coding sequence is TGTGCCAGCAGTGAAACGGTGGGGGGGGATGGCTACACCTTC.

V is TRBV7-6 and J is TRBJ2-7; TRBD1 matches at 10 bases. Germline lookup yields CDR1 SGHVS and CDR2 FNYEAQ. The CDR3 totals 16 residues. Trimming cost V 1 base and J 1 base; bases outside gene matches: 4. CDR3 loop: CASSLGGQGLSYEQYF. DNA of the CDR3: TGTGCCAGCAGCTTAGGGGGACAGGGGTTATCCTACGAGCAGTACTTC. The full variable domain, completed using reference TRBV7-6 and TRBJ2-7, is GAGVSQSPRYKVTKRGQDVALRCDPISGHVSLYWYRQALGQGPEFLTYFNYEAQQDKSGLPNDRFSAERPEGSISTLTIQRTEQRDSAMYRCASSLGGQGLSYEQYFGPGTRLTVT.

The V call is TRBV19, the J call TRBJ1-6, with D possibly matching TRBD1 (5 bases). Germline V gene data show CDR1 as LNHDA and CDR2 as SQIVND (reference sequence). V lost 5 bases and J lost 7, with 15 bases in between. This CDR3 is 15 amino acids long. The CDR3 bases are TGTGCCAGTAGTTCCTTCGGACGGACAAATTCACCCCTCCACTTT. Encoded protein: CASSSFGRTNSPLHF.

The chain recombines TRBV5-4 with TRBJ1-2; D is unresolved. There are 13 residues in the CDR3. Germline CDR1 and CDR2: SGHNT and YYREEE (reference sequence). The V and J ends lost 0 bases and 4 bases respectively, with 7 bases between them. CDR3 sequence reads: CASSLAQAYGYTF. The CDR3 DNA follows: TGTGCCAGCAGCTTGGCGCAAGCCTATGGCTACACCTTC. Based on the CDR3 plus reference TRBV5-4 and TRBJ1-2, the full variable domain is ETGVTQSPTHLIKTRGQQVTLRCSSQSGHNTVSWYQQALGQGPQFIFQYYREEENGRGNFPPRFSGLQFPNYSSELNVNALELDDSALYLCASSLAQAYGYTFGSGTRLTVV.

The V call is TRBV4-1, the J call TRBJ1-1, with a tentative D call TRBD1 (5 bases). From germline, CDR1 is MGHRA and CDR2 YSYEKL. Trimming stripped 1 base from V and 0 bases from J, with 15 bases between. This CDR3 is built from 17 residues. The CDR3 region is CASSQVFKGTMNTEAFF. The CDR3 DNA sequence: TGCGCCAGCAGCCAAGTATTCAAGGGGACTATGAACACTGAAGCTTTCTTT.

This clone was detected a few times. The CDR3 loop reads CAIRQGASYEQYF. CDR3 bases: TGTGCCATTCGACAGGGGGCTTCCTACGAGCAGTACTTC. This chain joins TRBV6-6 and TRBJ2-7, with TRBD1 identical over 10 bases. Germline CDR1 and CDR2: MNHNY and SVGAGI (reference sequence). V gave up 10 bases and J gave up 1 base; unmatched junction bases: 4. CDR3 size: 13 residues.

This clone was counted ten times or more. The CDR3: CASSRGQTNTEAFF. The CDR3 region has the DNA TGCGCCAGCAGCAGGGGACAGACTAACACTGAAGCTTTCTTT. The chain couples TRBV5-1 to TRBJ1-1, with 7 bases aligning to TRBD1. The V segment lost 4 bases and the J segment 2 bases; nucleotides outside the gene matches: 5. The CDR3 runs to 14 residues. Germline assignment: CDR1 SGHRS and CDR2 YFSETQ.

This chain uses TRBV30 with TRBJ2-5; 8 bases fit TRBD1. Judging by the DNA end, TRBJ2-7 fits better; the J call may be wrong. The CDR3 contains 13 residues. Germline V gives CDR1 GTSNPN, CDR2 SVGIG (reference sequence). The CDR3 spells CAWSQTGDDEQYF. CDR3 coding DNA: TGTGCCTGGAGTCAGACAGGGGATGACGAGCAGTACTTC.

This clone has only a few counts. This chain uses TRBV29-1 with TRBJ2-5; tentatively, D is TRBD1 (6 bases). This CDR3 contains 12 residues. V lost 3 bases, J lost 7 bases, and 12 bases lay in between. Germline-derived CDR1 and CDR2 are SQVTM and ANQGSEA. The CDR3, as DNA: TGCAGCGTTGATAACAGGGCGGGGACCCAGTACTTC. Translating gives CSVDNRAGTQYF.

V gene TRBV29-1 combines with J gene TRBJ1-2, with TRBD1 matching 7 bases. The V gene's germline CDR1 is SQVTM and CDR2 ANQGSEA. V gave up 0 bases and J gave up 13 bases; unmatched junction bases: 11. This CDR3 region has 13 residues. The CDR3 is CSVEDNRGRLFTF. In nucleotides, the CDR3 is TGCAGCGTTGAAGATAACAGGGGCCGCTTGTTCACCTTC.

This chain uses TRBV29-1 with TRBJ2-3; the match to TRBD2 covers 9 bases. The trim removed 6 bases at V and 6 bases at J, leaving 4 bases unmatched. CDR3 length: 12 amino acids. CDR1 and CDR2 (germline): SQVTM, ANQGSEA. The CDR3: CSVGLAADTQYF. DNA of the CDR3: TGCAGCGTGGGACTAGCAGCTGATACGCAGTATTTT.

This chain uses TRBV28 with TRBJ2-3, with 9 positions matching TRBD1. Germline-derived CDR1 and CDR2 are MDHEN and SYDVKM. The CDR3 has 16 amino acids. Unmatched junction bases numbered 13, after V lost 5 bases and J lost 7 bases. The CDR3 region is CASSPLGTGTTYTQYF. CDR3 DNA: TGTGCCAGCAGTCCCCTCGGGACAGGGACGACGTATACGCAGTATTTT.

The rearrangement uses TRBV7-9 and TRBJ1-1; TRBD1 aligns across 8 bases. The V and J ends lost 5 bases and 0 bases, in that order; junction bases with no gene match: 5. Germline assignment: CDR1 SEHNR and CDR2 FQNEAQ (reference sequence). CDR3 size: 15 residues. This CDR3 reads CASSPAGGLNTEAFF. CDR3 nucleotide sequence: TGTGCCAGCAGCCCAGCAGGGGGCCTGAACACTGAAGCTTTCTTT.

This clone was detected only once. This chain uses TRBV7-2 with TRBJ2-7, with 8 nucleotides matching TRBD2. The germline V gene has CDR1 SGHTA and CDR2 FQGNSA. After removal of 4 bases from V and 9 bases from J, the junction contained 2 bases not matched to a gene. This CDR3 has 11 amino acids. The CDR3 loop is CASSSGGAQYF. CDR3 sequence (DNA): TGTGCCAGCAGCTCGGGGGGGGCGCAGTACTTC.

J is TRBJ1-1 and V is TRBV12-5; weak D call: TRBD1 (6 bases). Germline V gene data show CDR1 as LGHNT and CDR2 as FRNRAP. This CDR3 contains 15 residues. With 6 bases removed from V and 3 bases from J, the gap between germline ends came to 17 bases. In DNA form, the CDR3 reads TGTGCTAGTGGGGAGGGGGGGCCGTCGGACACTGAAGCTTTCTTT. Its translation: CASGEGGPSDTEAFF.

The CDR3 bases are TGTGCCATCAGTGAGTCGGGTTGGGCACCCGACGTC. Translated: CAISESGWAPDV. The gene calls are TRBV10-3 and TRBJ2-7; no definite D call. CDR3 length equals 12 residues. Germline loops: CDR1 ENHRY, CDR2 SYGVKD.

The rearrangement uses TRBV30 and TRBJ1-2, with a tentative D call TRBD1 (6 bases). Between the trimmed V and J ends, which lost 2 bases and 4 bases, there was a span of 17 bases. The V gene's germline CDR1 is GTSNPN and CDR2 SVGIG (reference sequence). The CDR3 has 15 amino acids. CDR3 nucleotides: TGTGCCTGGAGTTTTTGGGGGCGTCTCTCCTATGGCTACACCTTC. Amino acid sequence: CAWSFWGRLSYGYTF.

The chain combines TRBV15 with TRBJ2-1; 12 nucleotides align to TRBD1. Trimming removed 3 bases from V and 4 bases from J; junction bases left unmatched: 10. Germline V gene data show CDR1 as LNHNV and CDR2 as YYDKDF (reference sequence). The CDR3 spans 18 residues. This CDR3 reads CATSRGGQGARLYNEQFF. The DNA for the CDR3 is TGTGCCACCAGCAGGGGGGGACAGGGGGCCCGCCTTTACAATGAGCAGTTCTTC.

V gene TRBV6-1 combines with J gene TRBJ1-2; 9 nucleotides agree with TRBD1. Trimming took 0 bases from V and 12 from J; bases not matched to a gene: 17. Germline CDR1 reads MNHNS; CDR2 reads SASEGT. The CDR3 sequence is 17 residues long. CDR3 in amino acids: CASSEAYEIRDRAWNTF. The DNA of the CDR3 is TGTGCCAGCAGTGAAGCTTATGAAATCCGGGACAGGGCCTGGAACACCTTC.

V and J are TRBV30 and TRBJ2-3; 8 bases fit TRBD2. The J segment lost 4 bases and the V segment lost 4 bases, leaving 4 bases of the junction unmatched. The CDR3 has 13 residues. Germline V CDR1 and CDR2: GTSNPN, SVGIG (reference sequence). CDR3 in amino acids: CAWTRGGADTQYF. In DNA, the CDR3 is TGTGCCTGGACCCGGGGGGGCGCAGATACGCAGTATTTT.

This clone turned up a few times. V and J are TRBV7-2 and TRBJ2-2, with D uncertain. The CDR3 length is 15 residues. V lost 4 bases and J lost 1, with 10 bases in between. The germline V gene encodes CDR1 SGHTA and CDR2 FQGNSA. The CDR3 is CASSSGSLNTGELFF. In DNA, the CDR3 is TGTGCCAGCAGCTCAGGCTCCTTGAACACCGGGGAGCTGTTTTTT.

V is TRBV28 and J is TRBJ2-3; no clear D gene. Trimming removed 4 bases from V and 3 bases from J, with 5 bases in between. Germline-derived CDR1 and CDR2 are MDHEN and SYDVKM. The CDR3 has 12 residues. Written as DNA, the CDR3 is TGTGCCAGCAGTTCTCGGACAGATACGCAGTATTTT. It is translated as CASSSRTDTQYF.

The chain is built from TRBV6-5 and TRBJ1-1; 8 bases align to TRBD1. V shed 6 bases and J 7 bases; nucleotides not matched to a gene: 7. The CDR3 has 13 residues. Germline-derived CDR1 and CDR2 are MNHEY and SVGAGI. The CDR3 sequence is CASSKDRALEAFF. The CDR3 region has the DNA TGTGCCAGCAGCAAGGACAGGGCGCTTGAAGCTTTCTTT.

The chain links TRBV2 to TRBJ1-4, with 9 bases aligning to TRBD1. Trimming cost V 10 bases and J 8 bases; bases outside gene matches: 11. CDR1 SNHLY and CDR2 FYNNEI come from the germline V gene. The CDR3 sequence is 14 residues long. CDR3 residues: CATKLQGAREKLFF. The CDR3 DNA reads TGTGCCACCAAATTACAGGGGGCAAGGGAAAAACTGTTTTTT.

The table lists this clone with a few counts. The genes are TRBV29-1 and TRBJ1-2; D is undetermined. V dropped 4 bases and J dropped 0 bases, with 9 bases sitting between them. Germline CDR1 SQVTM, CDR2 ANQGSEA. The CDR3 spans 13 residues. The CDR3 DNA sequence: TGCAGCGTTGTCATACAAGCTAACTATGGCTACACCTTC. Residues: CSVVIQANYGYTF.

DNA of the CDR3: TGTGCCAGCAGTGAAGCGGCTAACAGGGGTCTTTACGAGCAGTACTTC. Translating it yields CASSEAANRGLYEQYF. The genes are TRBV2 and TRBJ2-7, with 7 nucleotides matching TRBD1. Germline CDR1 is SNHLY and CDR2 is FYNNEI. V was clipped by 0 bases and J by 4 bases; unmatched bases: 9. The CDR3 contains 16 residues.

This rearrangement joins TRBV4-2 to TRBJ1-2; no clear D. V was cut by 1 base and J by 7 bases, with 16 bases left in between. The germline V gene encodes CDR1 LGHNA and CDR2 YNFKEQ. The CDR3 has 15 residues. The CDR3 coding sequence is TGTGCCAGCAGCCAAGTCGAAACGGGTGGGTTTGGCTACACCTTC. This gives the protein CASSQVETGGFGYTF.